These T cell receptor beta chains were read from a single sample in a study of shared clonotypes between healthy human individuals. TCRdb's copy holds only in-frame clones and misses some; the assay was immunoSEQ multiplex PCR. The data contain roughly 640,000 clones, approximately 74% of them singletons. Specimen: memory CD4+ T cells sorted from blood. Source of these receptors: a woman aged 25 to 39 in good health. Each CDR3 is given with its conserved first and last residue. The D gene is left open where the match is weak. The size field is filled for only some rows; it gives once, few, many or a size class.

v_gene	d_gene	abundance	j_gene	CDR3aa	CDR3nt
TRBV30	NA	few	TRBJ2-5	CAWSVRRETQYF	TGTGCCTGGAGTGTTCGCCGGGAGACCCAGTACTTC
TRBV28	NA	NA	TRBJ1-1	CASSLFREDGEAFF	TGTGCCAGCAGTTTATTCCGGGAGGATGGTGAAGCTTTCTTT
TRBV7-9	NA	few	TRBJ2-3	CASSFSKDTQYF	TGTGCCAGCAGCTTTAGCAAGGATACGCAGTATTTT
TRBV5-1	TRBD1	few	TRBJ2-2	CATKTGLDTGELFF	TGCGCCACCAAGACAGGGTTGGACACCGGGGAGCTGTTTTTT
TRBV19	TRBD1	NA	TRBJ1-2	CASSAGQGRGLSYGYTF	TGTGCCAGTAGTGCAGGACAGGGAAGAGGACTTAGCTATGGCTACACCTTC
TRBV5-1	TRBD2	NA	TRBJ2-1	CASSQTSGAYNEQFF	TGCGCCAGCAGCCAAACTAGCGGAGCTTACAATGAGCAGTTCTTC
TRBV7-9	NA	NA	TRBJ1-4	CASSPGKANEKLFF	TGTGCCAGCAGCCCTGGGAAGGCTAATGAAAAACTGTTTTTT
TRBV2	TRBD1	once	TRBJ1-2	CASRFGQGANYGYTF	TGTGCCAGCAGGTTCGGACAGGGGGCTAACTATGGCTACACCTTC
TRBV21-1	NA	NA	TRBJ2-3	CASRLRGARTDTQYF	TGTGCCAGCAGGCTGCGGGGGGCGCGTACAGATACGCAGTATTTT
TRBV9	TRBD1	NA	TRBJ2-1	CASSVDGQGLEFF	TGTGCCAGCAGCGTAGACGGACAGGGCTTGGAGTTCTTC
TRBV29-1	TRBD2	NA	TRBJ2-2	CSAGLAGPGGELFF	TGCAGCGCGGGACTAGCGGGACCGGGCGGGGAGCTGTTTTTT
TRBV6-5	TRBD1	NA	TRBJ2-7	CASSPTGPFYEQYF	TGTGCCAGCAGTCCGACAGGGCCCTTCTACGAGCAGTACTTC
TRBV10-2	NA	NA	TRBJ1-2	CASSESTGAYGYTF	TGCGCCAGCAGTGAGTCGACAGGAGCCTATGGCTACACCTTC
TRBV27	NA	NA	TRBJ2-1	CASSLALTRNNEQFF	TGTGCCAGCAGCCTGGCCCTGACTAGGAACAATGAGCAGTTCTTC
TRBV6-5	TRBD1	NA	TRBJ2-1	CASRYSPGGRYNEQFF	TGTGCCAGCAGGTACTCCCCAGGGGGACGATACAATGAGCAGTTCTTC
TRBV2	NA	few	TRBJ1-3	CASSGAGSGNTIYF	TGTGCCAGCAGTGGGGCGGGGTCTGGAAACACCATATATTTT